Listed below are T cell receptor beta chains from one sample, sequenced in a study of T cell responses to AZD1222 COVID-19 vaccine. Here immunoSEQ multiplex PCR was the method, and the copy in TCRdb shows in-frame clones only, minus some. Here the sample spans roughly 110,000 clones, approximately 90% being singletons. The material was peripheral blood, obtained on day 0 of AZD1222 vaccination. Source of these receptors: an adult in good health. The CDR3 runs from the conserved cysteine through the conserved F or W. A D gene is named only where the DNA matches it firmly. Some rows mark clone size as missing; the rest say once, few, many or name a class of expanded clone.

- TRBJ1-4 TRBV7-2 - CASSFGGVGEKLFF TGTGCCAGCAGCTTTGGCGGGGTGGGGGAAAAACTGTTTTTT
- TRBJ1-2 TRBV5-6 - CASSLRGTYGYTF TGTGCCAGCAGCTTGAGAGGGACCTATGGCTACACCTTC
- TRBJ1-1 TRBV11-2 - CASSLDQGVAAEAFF TGTGCCAGCAGCTTAGACCAAGGAGTAGCGGCTGAAGCTTTCTTT
- TRBJ1-5 TRBV27 TRBD1 CASSRDRVEPQHF TGTGCCAGCAGCCGGGACAGGGTAGAGCCCCAGCATTTT
- TRBJ1-1 TRBV5-1 - CASSLGGGTEAFF TGCGCCAGCAGCTTGGGTGGAGGCACTGAAGCTTTCTTT
- TRBJ2-1 TRBV4-3 - CASSQDRSGGADNEQFF TGCGCCAGCAGCCAAGATAGGTCAGGGGGGGCCGACAATGAGCAGTTCTTC
- TRBJ2-7 TRBV28 TRBD2 CASRETGTSVTREQYF TGTGCCAGCAGGGAGACAGGGACTAGCGTGACGAGGGAGCAGTACTTC
- TRBJ2-2 TRBV5-8 - CASSLGASNTGELFF TGTGCCAGCAGCTTGGGGGCTTCGAACACCGGGGAGCTGTTTTTT
once TRBJ1-2 TRBV18 - CASSPQADIATGYTF TGTGCCAGCTCACCACAGGCCGACATTGCCACGGGCTACACCTTC
once TRBJ1-2 TRBV27 - CASSLSTGNYGYTF TGTGCCAGCAGTTTATCGACGGGAAACTATGGCTACACCTTC
few TRBJ2-5 TRBV18 TRBD1 CASSPTGLETQYF TGTGCCAGCTCACCGACAGGGTTGGAGACCCAGTACTTC
- TRBJ1-1 TRBV6-5 TRBD1 CASSYIPGGGGTEAFF TGTGCCAGCAGTTACATCCCAGGGGGCGGTGGCACTGAAGCTTTCTTT
- TRBJ2-7 TRBV30 TRBD2 CAWSGEGLAAAYEQYF TGTGCCTGGAGTGGTGAGGGACTAGCGGCCGCCTACGAGCAGTACTTC
medium-sized TRBJ1-5 TRBV28 - CASSFYKGGNQPQHF TGTGCCAGCAGTTTCTACAAGGGGGGCAATCAGCCCCAGCATTTT
- TRBJ2-7 TRBV5-1 TRBD1 CASSQGTAASYEQYF TGCGCCAGCAGCCAGGGGACAGCGGCGTCCTACGAGCAGTACTTC
- TRBJ2-3 TRBV7-9 - CASSRLVSTDTQYF TGTGCCAGCAGCCGCCTCGTTAGCACAGATACGCAGTATTTT
- TRBJ1-2 TRBV6-1 TRBD1 CASSEDRQGANYGYTF TGTGCCAGCAGTGAGGACAGACAGGGAGCTAACTATGGCTACACCTTC
- TRBJ1-1 TRBV6-2/TRBV6-3 - CASSLPLVEAFF TGTGCCAGCAGTTTGCCCCTCGTTGAAGCTTTCTTT
- TRBJ1-3 TRBV15 - CATSGGSSGNTIYF TGTGCCACCAGCGGGGGTAGCTCTGGAAACACCATATATTTT
- TRBJ1-6 TRBV6-6 TRBD1 CASSYLDRAYNSPLHF TGTGCCAGCAGTTACCTAGACAGGGCCTATAATTCACCCCTCCACTTT
- TRBJ1-1 TRBV6-4 - CASSGNGGEAFF TGTGCCAGCAGTGGCAACGGGGGTGAAGCTTTCTTT
few TRBJ2-1 TRBV7-2 - CASSLMWNEQFF TGTGCCAGCAGCTTAATGTGGAATGAGCAGTTCTTC
- TRBJ2-5 TRBV11-2 - CASSLGQLQETQYF TGTGCCAGCAGCTTAGGGCAGCTCCAAGAGACCCAGTACTTC
- TRBJ1-6 TRBV19 - CASSIDLSSAAQNSPLHF TGTGCCAGTAGTATAGATCTATCGTCGGCAGCCCAAAATTCACCCCTCCACTTT
- TRBJ1-1 TRBV7-6 - CASGHLQNTEAFF TGTGCCAGTGGACATCTCCAGAACACTGAAGCTTTCTTT
- TRBJ2-1 TRBV7-9 - CASTQYYNEQFF TGTGCCAGCACCCAGTACTACAATGAGCAGTTCTTC
- TRBJ2-1 TRBV27 TRBD2 CASSFSTSGPNEQFF TGTGCCAGCAGTTTCTCGACTAGCGGTCCCAATGAGCAGTTCTTC
- TRBJ2-1 TRBV9 TRBD2 CASQRGGSNEQFF TGTGCCAGTCAGCGGGGGGGCAGCAATGAGCAGTTCTTC
- TRBJ1-2 TRBV2 - CASSGTANYGYTF TGTGCCAGTTCCGGGACCGCTAACTATGGCTACACCTTC
- TRBJ2-7 TRBV30 TRBD2 CASTVSGGAYEQYF TGTGCCTCAACCGTTAGCGGGGGGGCCTACGAGCAGTACTTC